This T cell receptor (beta chain) was identified in a study of post-analysis software for immune sequencing data. Study details: The disease courses covered relapsing-remitting, secondary progressive and progressive-relapsing multiple sclerosis.

Worth noting for this clonotype: Antigen specificity is unknown.

Unique molecular identifiers were built into the TCR beta cDNA libraries. TCRdb reprocessed the PCR reads with MiXCR, giving one entry per CDR3 protein. Here the sample spans about 400,000 distinct CDR3 sequences, approximately 33% being singletons. Germline CDR1 and CDR2: LGHNA and YNFKEQ. V was clipped by 0 bases and J by 5 bases, with 13 bases between them. This CDR3 contains 16 residues. Study observations and caveats: Samples from a shared batch, those prepared together, strongly co-clustered by F measure. Four or five TRBV segments were more frequent in patients than controls; TRBV5-6, TRBV5-1 and TRBV20-1 belonged to this group.

Sequencing was performed on blood. The V gene is TRBV4-2, the J gene TRBJ1-4; no firm D call. The sequence was collected from a girl aged 5 to 17 with multiple sclerosis. The CDR3 region is CASSQDGDTLNEKLFF. For the CDR3, the DNA is TGTGCCAGCAGCCAAGATGGAGACACGCTGAATGAAAAACTGTTTTTT.